Below are 8 T cell receptor beta chains sequenced from a single sample in a study of human T cells and chemical hapten exposure. TCRdb redid the calling of the RACE reads with MiXCR, one entry per CDR3 protein. The sample has around 92,000 distinct CDR3 sequences; 10% to 13% are singletons. Time point reported: pre-sensitization, week 0. Treatment: therapeutic diphenylcyclopropenone sensitization with weekly scalp DPC. The input for sequencing was whole blood, taken in connection with sensitization to the hapten diphenylcyclopropenone (DPC). These receptors were taken from a woman aged 55-75 years with alopecia areata. Some clones in this sample may be carry-over from other donors' samples.

This clonotype was observed many times. V and J are TRBV20-1 and TRBJ2-3, with 10 bases identical to TRBD2. The ends lost 0 bases at V and 5 bases at J; junction bases unmatched: 8. The CDR3 totals 16 residues. Germline V gene data show CDR1 as DFQATT and CDR2 as SNEGSKA (reference sequence). The CDR3 spells CSARDPAGGPKDTQYF. CDR3 sequence (DNA): TGCAGTGCTAGAGATCCAGCGGGGGGGCCGAAAGATACGCAGTATTTT.

This clonotype was detected only a few times. The rearrangement joins TRBV29-1 to TRBJ1-3; D uncertain. This CDR3 contains 12 residues. Germline CDR1 SQVTM, CDR2 ANQGSEA. DNA of the CDR3: TGCGGCGAATCTTCCTCTGGAAACACCATATATTTT. This gives the protein CGESSSGNTIYF.

The chain combines TRBV9 with TRBJ2-3; a weak D match, TRBD1 (7 bases). Trimming removed 0 bases at V and 6 bases at J, with 26 bases between. The CDR3 is 19 amino acids. CDR1 SGDLS and CDR2 YYNGEE come from the germline V gene. The CDR3 reads CASSVGYRGGIILRDTQYF. CDR3 sequence (DNA): TGTGCCAGCAGCGTAGGATACAGGGGAGGTATTATCTTACGGGATACGCAGTATTTT.

In this sample, this clonotype turned up many times. The V gene is TRBV20-1, the J gene TRBJ1-5; TRBD1 is a possible D gene (5 bases). V lost 6 bases and J 3 bases, leaving 12 bases between the germline ends. Germline V gene sequence: CDR1 DFQATT, CDR2 SNEGSKA (reference sequence). The CDR3 is 13 residues long. The CDR3 reads CSAQGPLNQPQHF. CDR3 nucleotides: TGCAGTGCCCAGGGACCCCTCAATCAGCCCCAGCATTTT.

CDR3 DNA sequence: TGTGCCAGCAGTTACTCGATGTCAGTCAGCGAGCAGTACTTC. Translated: CASSYSMSVSEQYF. The chain recombines TRBV6-6 with TRBJ2-7, with D uncertain. The CDR3 is 14 residues long. Germline V gene sequence: CDR1 MNHNY, CDR2 SVGAGI (reference sequence). Between the trimmed V and J ends, which lost 0 bases and 6 bases, there was a span of 12 bases.

This clonotype was seen ten or more times. The V call is TRBV3-1, the J call TRBJ1-2; D may be TRBD1 (6 bases). V lost 0 bases, J lost 13 bases, and 15 bases lay in between. The CDR3 sequence is 13 residues long. Per germline, CDR1 LGHDT and CDR2 YNNKEL (reference sequence). The CDR3 loop is CASSQDSGGPCTF. Here the CDR3 DNA reads TGTGCCAGCAGCCAAGATTCGGGGGGGCCCTGCACCTTC.

This clonotype has only a few counts. This chain joins TRBV30 and TRBJ2-3, with 9 positions matching TRBD1. Germline V gives CDR1 GTSNPN, CDR2 SVGIG (reference sequence). The junction had 6 bases not matched to a gene; V was cut back by 1 base and J by 4 bases. The CDR3 is 15 amino acids. In DNA, the CDR3 is TGTGCCTGGAGTGCAGACAGGGGGAAGCCAGATACGCAGTATTTT. This translates into CAWSADRGKPDTQYF.

This clonotype has ten or more counts. The chain joins TRBV30 to TRBJ2-2; D may correspond to TRBD1 or TRBD2 (6 bases each). There are 15 residues in the CDR3. Germline V gives CDR1 GTSNPN, CDR2 SVGIG (reference sequence). The V and J ends lost 8 bases and 4 bases respectively, with 20 bases between them. CDR3 sequence: CAAGRRGARTGELFF. The CDR3 coding sequence is TGTGCCGCCGGCCGGAGGGGGGCGCGCACCGGGGAGCTGTTTTTT.